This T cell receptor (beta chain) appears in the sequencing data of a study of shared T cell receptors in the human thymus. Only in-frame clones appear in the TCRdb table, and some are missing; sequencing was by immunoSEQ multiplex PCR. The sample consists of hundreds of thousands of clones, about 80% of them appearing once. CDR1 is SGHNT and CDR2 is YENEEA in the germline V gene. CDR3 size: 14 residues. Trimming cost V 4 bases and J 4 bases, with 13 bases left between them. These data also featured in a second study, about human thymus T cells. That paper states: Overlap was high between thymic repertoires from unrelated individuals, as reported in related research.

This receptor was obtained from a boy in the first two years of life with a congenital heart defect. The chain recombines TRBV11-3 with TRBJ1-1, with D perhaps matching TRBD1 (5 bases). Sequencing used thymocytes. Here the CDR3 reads CASSSRERGTEAFF. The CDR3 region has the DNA TGTGCCAGCAGCTCGCGGGAGAGGGGCACTGAAGCTTTCTTT.